This T cell receptor beta chain was found in a study of CD8 T cells in Susac syndrome. In germline, CDR1 is PRHDT, CDR2 FYEKMQ (reference sequence). The CDR3 extends over 14 amino acids. V dropped 0 bases and J dropped 7 bases, with 10 bases sitting between them. cDNA came from about 0.5 to 1 ug RNA primed by random hexamers. TCRdb re-called the immunoSEQ multiplex PCR reads with MiXCR, one entry per CDR3 protein. The table records about 84,000 distinct CDR3 sequences, approximately 95% of them present only once. V gene TRBV13 combines with J gene TRBJ1-5; D unresolved. Sequencing was carried out using CD8+ T cells from PBMCs. The TCR was taken from a human donor in good health. The CDR3 DNA sequence: TGTGCCAGCAGCTTAGGTTCAACGACCCAGCCCCAGCATTTT. Protein: CASSLGSTTQPQHF.